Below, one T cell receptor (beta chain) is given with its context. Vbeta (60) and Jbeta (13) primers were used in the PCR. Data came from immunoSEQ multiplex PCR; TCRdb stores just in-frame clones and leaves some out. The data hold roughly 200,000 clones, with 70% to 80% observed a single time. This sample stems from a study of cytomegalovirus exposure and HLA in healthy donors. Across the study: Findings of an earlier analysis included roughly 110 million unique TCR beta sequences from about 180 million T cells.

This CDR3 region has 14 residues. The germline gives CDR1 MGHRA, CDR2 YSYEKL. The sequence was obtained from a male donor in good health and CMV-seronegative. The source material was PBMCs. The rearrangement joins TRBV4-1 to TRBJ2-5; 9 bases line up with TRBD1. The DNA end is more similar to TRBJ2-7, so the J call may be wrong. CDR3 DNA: TGCGCCAGCAGCCAGTTAACAGGGGGCTCCGAGCAGTACTTC. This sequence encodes CASSQLTGGSEQYF.